This TCR beta chain was obtained from a study of blood T cell repertoires in COVID-19. In the study overall: T cells, B-cell-depleted T cells, or PBMCs provided the cDNA or gDNA that served as material.

TCRdb's table, derived via immunoSEQ multiplex PCR, lists solely in-frame clones and lacks some. The profile covers about 130,000 clones, with 75% to 90% appearing a single time and about a sixth taken by the ten largest. Cohorts were based on clinical histories the participants reported. Recovery among Cohort 3 donors was established by two negative PCRs, clearance, or symptom resolution. V was clipped by 5 bases and J by 1 base, with 12 bases between them. CDR3 length equals 15 residues. CDR1 is SNHLY and CDR2 is FYNNEI in the germline V gene. This receptor was obtained from a man in his thirties or forties who had recovered from COVID-19. What was sequenced was PBMCs or T cells enriched from blood (not recorded which). The genes are TRBV2 and TRBJ1-5; no firm D call. This CDR3 is CASSQAGFSNQPQHF. The DNA of the CDR3 is TGTGCCAGCAGTCAGGCGGGGTTCAGCAATCAGCCCCAGCATTTT.